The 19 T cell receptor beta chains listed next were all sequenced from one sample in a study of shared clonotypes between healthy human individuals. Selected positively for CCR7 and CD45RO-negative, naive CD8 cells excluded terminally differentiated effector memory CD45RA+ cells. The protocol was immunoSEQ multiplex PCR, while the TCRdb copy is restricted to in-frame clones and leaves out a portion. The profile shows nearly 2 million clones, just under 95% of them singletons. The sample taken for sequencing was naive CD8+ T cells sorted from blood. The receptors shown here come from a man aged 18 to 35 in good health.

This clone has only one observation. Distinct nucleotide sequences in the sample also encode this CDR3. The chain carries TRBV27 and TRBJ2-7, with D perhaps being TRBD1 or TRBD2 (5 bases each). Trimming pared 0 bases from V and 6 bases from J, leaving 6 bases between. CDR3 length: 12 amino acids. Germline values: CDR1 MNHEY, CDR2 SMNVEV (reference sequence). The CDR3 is CASSLSGGEQYF. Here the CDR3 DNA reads TGTGCCAGCAGTTTATCTGGGGGCGAGCAGTACTTC.

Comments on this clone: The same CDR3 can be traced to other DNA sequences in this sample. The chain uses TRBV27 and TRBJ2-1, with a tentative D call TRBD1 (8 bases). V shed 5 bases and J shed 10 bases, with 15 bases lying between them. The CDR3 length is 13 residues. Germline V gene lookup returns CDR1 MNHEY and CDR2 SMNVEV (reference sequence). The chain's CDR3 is CASSLGQGGEQFF. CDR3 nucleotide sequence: TGTGCCAGCAGTCTCGGACAGGGAGGGGAGCAGTTCTTC.

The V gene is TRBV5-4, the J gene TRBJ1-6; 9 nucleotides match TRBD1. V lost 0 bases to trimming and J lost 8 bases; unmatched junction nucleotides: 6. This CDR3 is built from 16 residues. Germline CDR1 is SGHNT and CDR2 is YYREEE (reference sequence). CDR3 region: CASSLGTGGLDSPLHF. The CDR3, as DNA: TGTGCCAGCAGCTTGGGCACAGGGGGCCTCGATTCACCCCTCCACTTT.

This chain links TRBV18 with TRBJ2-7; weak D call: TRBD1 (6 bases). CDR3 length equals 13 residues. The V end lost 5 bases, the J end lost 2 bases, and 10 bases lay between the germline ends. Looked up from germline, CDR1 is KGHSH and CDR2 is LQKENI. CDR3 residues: CASSGGPTYEQYF. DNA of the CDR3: TGTGCCAGCTCAGGGGGCCCCACCTACGAGCAGTACTTC.

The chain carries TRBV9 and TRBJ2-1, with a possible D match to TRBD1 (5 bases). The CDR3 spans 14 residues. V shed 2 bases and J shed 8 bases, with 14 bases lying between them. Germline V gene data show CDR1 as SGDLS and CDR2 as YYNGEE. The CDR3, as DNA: TGTGCCAGCAGCGTCGGACACCTCAGAGATGAGCAGTTCTTC. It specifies CASSVGHLRDEQFF.

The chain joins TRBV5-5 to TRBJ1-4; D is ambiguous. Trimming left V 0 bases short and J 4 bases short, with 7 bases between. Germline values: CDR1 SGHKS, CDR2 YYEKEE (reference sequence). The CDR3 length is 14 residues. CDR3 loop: CASSLDSYNEKLFF. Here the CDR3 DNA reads TGTGCCAGCAGCTTGGACAGTTATAATGAAAAACTGTTTTTT. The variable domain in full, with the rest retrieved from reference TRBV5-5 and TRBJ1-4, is DAGVTQSPTHLIKTRGQQVTLRCSPISGHKSVSWYQQVLGQGPQFIFQYYEKEERGRGNFPDRFSARQFPNYSSELNVNALLLGDSALYLCASSLDSYNEKLFFGSGTQLSVL.

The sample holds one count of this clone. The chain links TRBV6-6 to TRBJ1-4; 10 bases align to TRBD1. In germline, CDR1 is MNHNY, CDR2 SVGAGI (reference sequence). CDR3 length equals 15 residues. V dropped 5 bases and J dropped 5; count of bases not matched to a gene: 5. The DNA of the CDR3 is TGTGCCAGCAGTGGCCCGGACAGGGGGAATGAAAAACTGTTTTTT. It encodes CASSGPDRGNEKLFF.

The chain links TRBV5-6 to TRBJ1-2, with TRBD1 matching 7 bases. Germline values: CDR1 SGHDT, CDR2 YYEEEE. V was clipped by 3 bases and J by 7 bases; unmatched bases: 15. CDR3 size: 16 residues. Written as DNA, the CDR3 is TGTGCCAGCAGCTGGGGGGACAGTACGGTGGTCTCTGGCTACACCTTC. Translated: CASSWGDSTVVSGYTF.

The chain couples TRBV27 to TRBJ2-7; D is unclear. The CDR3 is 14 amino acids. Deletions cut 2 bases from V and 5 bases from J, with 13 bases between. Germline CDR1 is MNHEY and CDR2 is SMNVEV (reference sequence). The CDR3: CASSLRSSPDEQYF. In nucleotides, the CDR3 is TGTGCCAGCAGTTTACGGAGTAGTCCGGACGAGCAGTACTTC.

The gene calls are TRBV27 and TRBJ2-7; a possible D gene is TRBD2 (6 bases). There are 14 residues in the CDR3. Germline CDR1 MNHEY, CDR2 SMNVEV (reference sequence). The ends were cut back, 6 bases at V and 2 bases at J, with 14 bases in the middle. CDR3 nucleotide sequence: TGTGCCAGCAGCTACACCGGGGGAACCTACGAGCAGTACTTC. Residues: CASSYTGGTYEQYF.

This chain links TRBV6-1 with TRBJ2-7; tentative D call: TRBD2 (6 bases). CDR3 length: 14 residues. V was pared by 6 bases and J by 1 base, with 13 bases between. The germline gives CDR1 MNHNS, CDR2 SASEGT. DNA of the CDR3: TGTGCCAGCAGGGCGGGACGGGATTCCTACGAGCAGTACTTC. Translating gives CASRAGRDSYEQYF.

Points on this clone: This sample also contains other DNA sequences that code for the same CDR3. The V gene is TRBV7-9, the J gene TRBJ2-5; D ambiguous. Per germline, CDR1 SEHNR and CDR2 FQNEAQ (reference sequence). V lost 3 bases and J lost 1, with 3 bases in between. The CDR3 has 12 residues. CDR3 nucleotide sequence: TGTGCCAGCAGCTTGCCCCAAGAGACCCAGTACTTC. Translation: CASSLPQETQYF. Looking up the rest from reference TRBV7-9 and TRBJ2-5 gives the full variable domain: DTGVSQNPRHKITKRGQNVTFRCDPISEHNRLYWYRQTLGQGPEFLTYFQNEAQLEKSRLLSDRFSAERPKGSFSTLEIQRTEQGDSAMYLCASSLPQETQYFGPGTRLLVL.

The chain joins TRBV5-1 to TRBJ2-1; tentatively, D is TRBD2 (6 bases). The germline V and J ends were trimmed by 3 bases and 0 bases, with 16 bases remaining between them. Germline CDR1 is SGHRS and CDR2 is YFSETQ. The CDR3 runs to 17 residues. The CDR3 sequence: CASSSRLAGSSYNEQFF. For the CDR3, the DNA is TGCGCCAGCAGCTCCCGATTGGCGGGGAGCTCCTACAATGAGCAGTTCTTC. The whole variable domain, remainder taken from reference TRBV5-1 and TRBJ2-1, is KAGVTQTPRYLIKTRGQQVTLSCSPISGHRSVSWYQQTPGQGLQFLFEYFSETQRNKGNFPGRFSGRQFSNSRSEMNVSTLELGDSALYLCASSSRLAGSSYNEQFFGPGTRLTVL.

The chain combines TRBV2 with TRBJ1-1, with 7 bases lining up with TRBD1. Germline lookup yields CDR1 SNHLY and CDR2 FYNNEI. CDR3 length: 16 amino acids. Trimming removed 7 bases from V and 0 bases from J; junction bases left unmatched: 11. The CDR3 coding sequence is TGTGCCAGCAATGGTGGTACCGGGACAGTGAACACTGAAGCTTTCTTT. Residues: CASNGGTGTVNTEAFF.

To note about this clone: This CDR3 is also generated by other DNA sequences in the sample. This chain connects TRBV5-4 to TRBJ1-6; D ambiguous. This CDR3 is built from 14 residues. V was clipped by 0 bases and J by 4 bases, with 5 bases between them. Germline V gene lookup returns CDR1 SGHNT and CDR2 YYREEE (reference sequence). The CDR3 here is CASSLDGYNSPLHF. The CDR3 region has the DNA TGTGCCAGCAGCTTGGACGGATATAATTCACCCCTCCACTTT.

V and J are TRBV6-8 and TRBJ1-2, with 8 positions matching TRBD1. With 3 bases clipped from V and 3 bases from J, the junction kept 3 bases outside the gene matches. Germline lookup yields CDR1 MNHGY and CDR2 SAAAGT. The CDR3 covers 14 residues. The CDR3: CASSYKTGDYGYTF. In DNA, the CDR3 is TGTGCCAGCAGTTATAAGACAGGGGACTATGGCTACACCTTC.

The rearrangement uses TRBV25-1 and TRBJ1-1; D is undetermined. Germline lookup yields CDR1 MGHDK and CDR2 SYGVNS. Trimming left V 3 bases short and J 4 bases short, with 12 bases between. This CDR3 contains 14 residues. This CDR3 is CASSDLGQSTEAFF. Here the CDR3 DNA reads TGTGCCAGCAGTGACCTGGGCCAGTCCACTGAAGCTTTCTTT.

CDR3 DNA sequence: TGTGCCAGCAGCAAGGTCCGGGAGTTAGATACGCAGTATTTT. Protein product: CASSKVRELDTQYF. The genes are TRBV21-1 and TRBJ2-3; the D call TRBD2 from the table was never checked on the DNA. TRBV21-1 is an annotated pseudogene. The CDR3 length is 14 residues.

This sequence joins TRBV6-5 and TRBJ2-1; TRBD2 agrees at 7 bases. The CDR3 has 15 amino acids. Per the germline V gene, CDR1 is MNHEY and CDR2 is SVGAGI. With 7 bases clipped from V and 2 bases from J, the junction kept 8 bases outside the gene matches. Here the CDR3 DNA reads TGTGCCAGCAAGGCTAGCGGATCACCCTACAATGAGCAGTTCTTC. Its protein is CASKASGSPYNEQFF.